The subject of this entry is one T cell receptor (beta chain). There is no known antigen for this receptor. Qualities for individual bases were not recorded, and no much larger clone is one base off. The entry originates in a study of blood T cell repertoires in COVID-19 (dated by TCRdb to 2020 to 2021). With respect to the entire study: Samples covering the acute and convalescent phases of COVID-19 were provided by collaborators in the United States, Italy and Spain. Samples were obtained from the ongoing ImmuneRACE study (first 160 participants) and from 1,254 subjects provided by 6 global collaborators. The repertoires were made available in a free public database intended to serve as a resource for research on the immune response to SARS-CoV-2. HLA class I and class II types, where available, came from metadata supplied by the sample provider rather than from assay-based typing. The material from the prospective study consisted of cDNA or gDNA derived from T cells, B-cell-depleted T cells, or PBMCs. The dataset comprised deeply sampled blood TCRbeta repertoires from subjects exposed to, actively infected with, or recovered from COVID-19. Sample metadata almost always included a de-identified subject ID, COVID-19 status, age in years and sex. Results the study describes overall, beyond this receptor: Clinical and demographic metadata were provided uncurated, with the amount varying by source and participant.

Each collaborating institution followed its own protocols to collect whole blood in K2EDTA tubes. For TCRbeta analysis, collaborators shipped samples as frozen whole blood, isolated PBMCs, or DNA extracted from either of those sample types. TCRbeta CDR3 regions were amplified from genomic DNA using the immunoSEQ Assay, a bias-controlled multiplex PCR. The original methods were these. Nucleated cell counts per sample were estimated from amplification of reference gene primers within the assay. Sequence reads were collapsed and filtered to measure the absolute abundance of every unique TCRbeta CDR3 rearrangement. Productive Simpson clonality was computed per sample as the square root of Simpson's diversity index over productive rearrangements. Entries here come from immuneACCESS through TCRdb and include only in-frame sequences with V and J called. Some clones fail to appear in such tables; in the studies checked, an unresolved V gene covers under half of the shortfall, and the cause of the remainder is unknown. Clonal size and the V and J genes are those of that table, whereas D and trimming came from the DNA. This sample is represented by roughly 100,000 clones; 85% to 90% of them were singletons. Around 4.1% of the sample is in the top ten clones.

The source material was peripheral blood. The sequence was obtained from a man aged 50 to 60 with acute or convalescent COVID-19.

DNA sequence: TGCGCCAGCAGTCAATCAGGCAGGGGCAATGAAAAACTGTTTTTT. The encoded protein is CASSQSGRGNEKLFF. The chain is encoded by TRBV23-1 joined to TRBJ1-4, with a weak D call of TRBD1 (6 bases match). TRBV23-1 is identified as an open reading frame with a role that is uncertain. The CDR3, cysteine through phenylalanine, is 15 amino acids long. The kept DNA is CDR3 alone, 45 bases in frame from the first base. The junction shows trimming of 0 bases on V and 5 bases on J, plus 10 bases between the germline ends.